Here is one T cell receptor beta chain with its context. Its antigen remains unidentified. The CDR3 sequence is 14 residues long. V shed 0 bases, J shed 5 bases, and the junction held 3 bases outside the gene matches. Germline V lookup: CDR1 MGHRA, CDR2 YSYEKL. The data derive from a study of CD8+ T cells in alopecia areata. Study-wide context: Treated patients received oral tofacitinib, 5 to 10 mg twice daily.

Treatment indicated: oral pan-JAK inhibitor, 5-10 mg twice daily. As the sequencing template, cDNA was produced by extracting RNA and reverse transcribing it. This table comes from immunoSEQ multiplex PCR, and its TCRdb copy is limited to in-frame clones, with some not included. The data hold about 90,000 clones, with roughly 47% observed a single time. Study-wide results and caveats: Compared with normal scalp, lesional scalp had higher clonality and more expanded CD8+ clones. Clarity of TCR sharing across patients fell short of that in mice, possibly HLA-related. Uncertain still, given a single nonresponder, is whether baseline CD8+ expansion links to response.

This TCR was recovered from a human donor with alopecia areata. Specimen: CD8+ T cells sorted from blood, collected at week 24, from a patient treated with tofacitinib. The V call is TRBV4-1, the J call TRBJ2-5; TRBD2 matches 7 bases. As DNA, the CDR3 is TGCGCCAGCAGCCAAGAGGGGAGGGGCGAGACCCAGTACTTC. Residues: CASSQEGRGETQYF.